These T cell receptor beta chains were read from a single sample in a study of CD8+ T cells in alopecia areata. The data were produced by immunoSEQ multiplex PCR, yet TCRdb's version contains in-frame clones alone and is incomplete. Of 87,000 or so clones detected, about 70% appear once; the ten largest clones hold 17%. Here the sequenced sample was CD8+ T cells sorted from blood, taken at approximately week 45, from a patient treated with tofacitinib. The receptors here all came from a human donor with alopecia areata. CDR3s include the opening cysteine and the closing phenylalanine or tryptophan. The D gene is left open where the match is weak.

CDR3 DNA: TGTGCCAGCAGCGGGACAGGGGCTCTATCTAGCACAGATACGCAGTATTTT
CDR3 protein: CASSGTGALSSTDTQYF
V gene: TRBV9
J gene: TRBJ2-3
D gene: TRBD1

CDR3 DNA: TGTGCCAGCAGCGATCGGGACAGGGCGAATTCACCCCTCCACTTT
CDR3 protein: CASSDRDRANSPLHF
V gene: TRBV9
J gene: TRBJ1-6
D gene: TRBD1

CDR3 DNA: TGTGCCAGCCGCGGGGGCACTGAAGCTTTCTTT
CDR3 protein: CASRGGTEAFF
V gene: TRBV13
J gene: TRBJ1-1
D gene: .

CDR3 DNA: TGTGCCAGCAGCTTAGTCCAGGGTAATGAGCAGTTCTTC
CDR3 protein: CASSLVQGNEQFF
V gene: TRBV11-3
J gene: TRBJ2-1
D gene: .

CDR3 DNA: TGTGCCAGCAGTGAGCGGGTGAACTATGGCTACACCTTC
CDR3 protein: CASSERVNYGYTF
V gene: TRBV6-1
J gene: TRBJ1-2
D gene: .

CDR3 DNA: TGTGCCAGCAGCTTGGGACGACCAGGACTCGGGGATGAGCAGTTCTTC
CDR3 protein: CASSLGRPGLGDEQFF
V gene: TRBV7-6
J gene: TRBJ2-1
D gene: .

CDR3 DNA: TGTGCCAGCAGCTTACGAGCTCTGGGGGGCGGGCGTGGCTACACCTTC
CDR3 protein: CASSLRALGGGRGYTF
V gene: TRBV7-2
J gene: TRBJ1-2
D gene: .

CDR3 DNA: TGCGCCAGCAGCCCCCAAACTGGACAGCAAGAGACCCAGTACTTC
CDR3 protein: CASSPQTGQQETQYF
V gene: TRBV4-1
J gene: TRBJ2-5
D gene: .

CDR3 DNA: TGTGCTAGTGGCCCGGCGACAGGGACTAACTATGGCTACACCTTC
CDR3 protein: CASGPATGTNYGYTF
V gene: TRBV12-5
J gene: TRBJ1-2
D gene: TRBD1

CDR3 DNA: TGTGCCTGGAACATCCCGGGGAGAAGCTCCTACGAGCAGTACTTC
CDR3 protein: CAWNIPGRSSYEQYF
V gene: TRBV30
J gene: TRBJ2-7
D gene: .

CDR3 DNA: TGCGCCAGCAGCCCAGGGACAGGGGCCTCCTACGAGCAGTACTTC
CDR3 protein: CASSPGTGASYEQYF
V gene: TRBV4-3
J gene: TRBJ2-7
D gene: TRBD1

CDR3 DNA: TGTGCCAGCAGTTTCTTCCCCGGTCGGTTAGCGGGGTTCACAGATACGCAGTATTTT
CDR3 protein: CASSFFPGRLAGFTDTQYF
V gene: TRBV27
J gene: TRBJ2-3
D gene: TRBD2